The TCR beta chain under discussion was sequenced for a study of cytomegalovirus exposure and HLA in healthy donors. Looking at the study overall: Early released data comprised 80 million or so unique TCRs from HLA-typed donors.

In the case of this clone: Its antigen is undetermined.

The V end was cut by 4 bases, the J end by 1 base, with 13 bases between. The CDR3 contains 15 residues. CDR1 MNHNS and CDR2 SASEGT come from the germline V gene. Study-wide points: There were 150 to 200 TCR beta chains listed as cytomegalovirus-associated. A later analysis reportedly identified an Asian-associated ancestry cluster as carrying fewer N-insertions than the 666-donor mean. What a later analysis showed was that several of the most significant clusters appeared linked to common viral pathogens.

PCR amplification relied on 60 Vbeta primers (plus 13 Jbeta primers). Some clones are missing from TCRdb's copy, which holds only in-frame ones; the method was immunoSEQ multiplex PCR. The sample carries approximately 74,000 clones, about 60% recorded once. The sequencing sample was made of PBMCs. This clonotype originated in a man younger than 40 in good health and CMV-seropositive. The chain couples TRBV6-1 to TRBJ1-1, with D perhaps matching TRBD1 (6 bases). The CDR3 DNA reads as TGTGCCAGCAGTGGGAACAGGGCGGCGAACACTGAAGCTTTCTTT. It yields the protein CASSGNRAANTEAFF.